The rows below give T cell receptor beta chains drawn from one sample of a study of Graves' ophthalmopathy and Graves' hyperthyroidism. MiXCR, run by TCRdb on the multiplex PCR reads, gives a single entry per CDR3 protein. This sample has around 590,000 distinct CDR3 sequences, with under 45% found just once. The specimen was peripheral blood or thyroid tissue (not recorded which). These receptor sequences come from an adult man with Graves' hyperthyroidism. Both conserved end residues are part of each CDR3. D genes are given only for firm matches. Some rows mark clone size as missing; the rest say once, few, many or name a class of expanded clone.

size	V	J	D	DNA	CDR3
many	TRBV2	TRBJ1-2	.	TGTGCCAGCAGTGACATACAGAACTATGGCTACACCTTC	CASSDIQNYGYTF
few	TRBV7-9	TRBJ2-1	.	TGTGCCAGCAACGTAGCGTACAATGAGCAGTTCTTC	CASNVAYNEQFF
few	TRBV7-8	TRBJ1-1	.	TGTGCCAGCAGCCCCTCGGCAGGCAGACTGAACACTGAAGCTTTCTTT	CASSPSAGRLNTEAFF
many	TRBV7-9	TRBJ1-5	.	TGTGCCAGCAGCCTATGGACCGGTCGCAATCAGCCCCAGCATTTT	CASSLWTGRNQPQHF
many	TRBV7-8	TRBJ2-2	.	TGTGCCAGCAGCTTAGCCGGGACCCCCCGAGATCTGTTTTTT	CASSLAGTPRDLFF
.	TRBV12-3/TRBV12-4	TRBJ2-5	TRBD2	TGTGCCAGCAGTCAGCGGGGGGACCTTCAAGAGACCCAGTACTTC	CASSQRGDLQETQYF
.	TRBV24-1	TRBJ2-7	.	TGTGCCACCAGTGAGGGGGCCTGGGAGCAGTACTTC	CATSEGAWEQYF
.	TRBV24-1	TRBJ1-4	TRBD1	TGTGCCACCAGTCCGGGACAGGGGAAAAAACTGTTTTTT	CATSPGQGKKLFF
many	TRBV25-1	TRBJ1-5	.	TGTGCCAGCAGTGAATCCAGGGAAAGCAATCAGCCCCAGCATTTT	CASSESRESNQPQHF
once	TRBV2	TRBJ2-7	TRBD1	TGTGCCAGCAAGTCGGAACAGGGGGCCTCCTACGAGCAGTACTTC	CASKSEQGASYEQYF
many	TRBV7-9	TRBJ1-1	.	TGTGCCAGCAGTCGGGGCTCTGAAGCTTTCTTT	CASSRGSEAFF
once	TRBV29-1	TRBJ1-2	TRBD1	TGCAGCAGTGACAGGGACCACTATGGCTACACCTTC	CSSDRDHYGYTF
.	TRBV2	TRBJ2-5	.	TGTGCCAGCAGTGAGTTTGTCGGGCGGGGAACCCAGTACTTC	CASSEFVGRGTQYF
many	TRBV11-2	TRBJ2-7	TRBD2	TGTGCCAGCAGCTCATTAGCGGGGTCCGCCTACGAGCAGTACTTC	CASSSLAGSAYEQYF
.	TRBV9	TRBJ2-1	.	TGTGCCAGCAGCGTAGCGATAGGACTGAACAATGAGCAGTTCTTC	CASSVAIGLNNEQFF
few	TRBV5-8	TRBJ1-6	.	TGTGCCAGCAGCCGACCACCGGGGCGACAGAATTGGGATAATTCACCCCTCCACTTT	CASSRPPGRQNWDNSPLHF
.	TRBV25-1	TRBJ1-4	.	TGTGCCAGCAGTGAGCCCGGGACAAGAGATGAAAAACTGTTTTTT	CASSEPGTRDEKLFF
many	TRBV9	TRBJ2-7	.	TGTGCCAGCAGCGTAGGGGGCGAGCAGTACTTC	CASSVGGEQYF
.	TRBV2	TRBJ2-3	TRBD2	TGTGCCAGCAGTCGGGCTAGCGGGAGCGCAGATACGCAGTATTTT	CASSRASGSADTQYF